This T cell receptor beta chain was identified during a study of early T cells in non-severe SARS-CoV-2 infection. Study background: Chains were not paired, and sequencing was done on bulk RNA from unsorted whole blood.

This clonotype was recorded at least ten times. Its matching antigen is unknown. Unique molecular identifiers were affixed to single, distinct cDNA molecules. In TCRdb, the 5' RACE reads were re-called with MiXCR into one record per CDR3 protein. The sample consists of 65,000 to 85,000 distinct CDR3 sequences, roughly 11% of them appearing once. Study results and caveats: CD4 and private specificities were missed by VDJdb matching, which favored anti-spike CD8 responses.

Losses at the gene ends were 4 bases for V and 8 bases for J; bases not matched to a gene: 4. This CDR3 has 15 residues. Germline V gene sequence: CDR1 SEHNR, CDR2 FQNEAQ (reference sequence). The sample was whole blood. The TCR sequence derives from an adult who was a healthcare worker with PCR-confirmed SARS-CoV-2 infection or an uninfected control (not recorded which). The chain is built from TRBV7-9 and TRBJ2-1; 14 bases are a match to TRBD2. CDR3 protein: CASSSGLAGDYEQFF. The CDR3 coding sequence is TGTGCCAGCAGCTCGGGACTAGCGGGAGACTATGAGCAGTTCTTC.